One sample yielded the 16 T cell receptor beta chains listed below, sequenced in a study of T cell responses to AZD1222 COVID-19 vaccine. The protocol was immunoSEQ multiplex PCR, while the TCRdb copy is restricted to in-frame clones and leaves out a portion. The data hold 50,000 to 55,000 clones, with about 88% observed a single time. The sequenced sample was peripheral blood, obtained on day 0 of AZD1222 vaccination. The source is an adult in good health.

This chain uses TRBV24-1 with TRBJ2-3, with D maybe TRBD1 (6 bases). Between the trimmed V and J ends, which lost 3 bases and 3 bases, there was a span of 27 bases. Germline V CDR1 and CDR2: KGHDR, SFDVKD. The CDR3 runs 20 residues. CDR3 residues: CATSDRKVTGGKGETDTQYF. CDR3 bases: TGTGCCACCAGTGATAGGAAGGTGACAGGAGGTAAGGGGGAGACAGATACGCAGTATTTT.

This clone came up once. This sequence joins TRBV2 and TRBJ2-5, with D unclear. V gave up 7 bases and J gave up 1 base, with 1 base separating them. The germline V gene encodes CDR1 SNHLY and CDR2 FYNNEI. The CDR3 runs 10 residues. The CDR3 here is CASTQETQYF. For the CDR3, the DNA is TGTGCCAGCACCCAAGAGACCCAGTACTTC.

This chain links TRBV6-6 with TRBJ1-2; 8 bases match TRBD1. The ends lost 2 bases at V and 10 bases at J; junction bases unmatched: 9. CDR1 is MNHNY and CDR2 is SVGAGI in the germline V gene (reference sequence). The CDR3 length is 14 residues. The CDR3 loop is CASSYAGTGVAYTF. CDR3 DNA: TGTGCCAGCAGTTACGCTGGGACAGGAGTAGCCTACACCTTC.

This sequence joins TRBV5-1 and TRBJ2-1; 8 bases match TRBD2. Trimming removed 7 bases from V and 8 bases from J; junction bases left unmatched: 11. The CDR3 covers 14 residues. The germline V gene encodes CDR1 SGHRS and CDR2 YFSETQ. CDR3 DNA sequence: TGCGCCAGCTCCATGGTGACTAGCGTCGATGAGCAGTTCTTC. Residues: CASSMVTSVDEQFF.

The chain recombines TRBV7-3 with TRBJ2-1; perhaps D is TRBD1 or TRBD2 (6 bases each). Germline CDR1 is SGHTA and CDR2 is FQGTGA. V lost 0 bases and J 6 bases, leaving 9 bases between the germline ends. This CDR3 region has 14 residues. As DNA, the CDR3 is TGTGCCAGCAGCTTAACGGGGGGCCCCAATGAGCAGTTCTTC. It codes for CASSLTGGPNEQFF.

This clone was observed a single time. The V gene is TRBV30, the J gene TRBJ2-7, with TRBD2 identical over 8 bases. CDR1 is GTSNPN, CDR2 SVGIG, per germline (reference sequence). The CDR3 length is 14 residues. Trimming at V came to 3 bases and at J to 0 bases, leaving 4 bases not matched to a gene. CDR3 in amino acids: CAWRQAGVSYEQYF. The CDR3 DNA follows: TGTGCCTGGAGGCAAGCGGGAGTCTCCTACGAGCAGTACTTC.

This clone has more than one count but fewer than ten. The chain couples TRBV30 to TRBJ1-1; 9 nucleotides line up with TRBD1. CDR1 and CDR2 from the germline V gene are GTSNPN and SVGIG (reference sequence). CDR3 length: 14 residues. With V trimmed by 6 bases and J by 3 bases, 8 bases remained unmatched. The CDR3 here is CACYKRQGDTEAFF. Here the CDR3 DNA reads TGTGCCTGCTATAAACGACAGGGGGACACTGAAGCTTTCTTT. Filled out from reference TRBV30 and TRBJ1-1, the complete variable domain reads SQTIHQWPATLVQPVGSPLSLECTVEGTSNPNLYWYRQAAGRGLQLLFYSVGIGQISSEVPQNLSASRPQDRQFILSSKKLLLSDSGFYLCACYKRQGDTEAFFGQGTRLTVV.

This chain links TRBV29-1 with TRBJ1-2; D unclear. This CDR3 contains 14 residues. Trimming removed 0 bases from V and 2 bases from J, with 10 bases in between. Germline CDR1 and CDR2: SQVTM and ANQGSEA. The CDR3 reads CSVEDRYPNYGYTF. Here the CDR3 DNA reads TGCAGCGTTGAAGATCGGTATCCCAACTATGGCTACACCTTC.

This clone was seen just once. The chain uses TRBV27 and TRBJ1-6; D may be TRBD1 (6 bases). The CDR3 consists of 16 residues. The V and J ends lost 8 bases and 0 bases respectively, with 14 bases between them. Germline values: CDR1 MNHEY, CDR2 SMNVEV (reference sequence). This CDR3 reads CASWGPLRSYNSPLHF. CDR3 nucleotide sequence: TGTGCCAGCTGGGGGCCGCTCCGCTCCTATAATTCACCCCTCCACTTT.

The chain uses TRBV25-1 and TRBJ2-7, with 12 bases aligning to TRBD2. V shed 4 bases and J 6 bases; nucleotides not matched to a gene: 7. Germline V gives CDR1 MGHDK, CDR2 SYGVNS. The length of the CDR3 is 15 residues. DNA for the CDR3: TGTGCCAGCAGTGGCAAGACTAGCGGGAGAGGCGAGCAGTACTTC. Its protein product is CASSGKTSGRGEQYF.

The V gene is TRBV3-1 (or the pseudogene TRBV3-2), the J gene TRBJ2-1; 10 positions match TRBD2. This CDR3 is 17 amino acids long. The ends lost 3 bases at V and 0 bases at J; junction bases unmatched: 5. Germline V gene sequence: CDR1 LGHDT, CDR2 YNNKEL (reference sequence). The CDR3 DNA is TGTGCCAGCAGCCACTTAGCGGGAGGACTCTCCTACAATGAGCAGTTCTTC. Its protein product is CASSHLAGGLSYNEQFF.

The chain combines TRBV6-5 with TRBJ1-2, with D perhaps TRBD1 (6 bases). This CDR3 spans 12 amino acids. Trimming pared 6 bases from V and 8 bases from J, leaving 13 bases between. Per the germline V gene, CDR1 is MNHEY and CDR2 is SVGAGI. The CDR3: CASRTGTKGYTF. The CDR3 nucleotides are TGTGCCAGCAGGACCGGGACAAAAGGCTACACCTTC.

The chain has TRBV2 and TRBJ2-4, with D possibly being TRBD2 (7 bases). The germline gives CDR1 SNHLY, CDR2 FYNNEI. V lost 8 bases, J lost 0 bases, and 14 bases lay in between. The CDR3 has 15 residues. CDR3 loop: CASGAGHLAKNIQYF. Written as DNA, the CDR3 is TGTGCCAGCGGAGCGGGACATCTAGCCAAAAACATTCAGTACTTC.

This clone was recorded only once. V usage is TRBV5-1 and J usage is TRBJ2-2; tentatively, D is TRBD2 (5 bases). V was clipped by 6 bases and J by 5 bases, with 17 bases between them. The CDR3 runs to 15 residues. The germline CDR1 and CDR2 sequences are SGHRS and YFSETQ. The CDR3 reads CASNERAVKTGELFF. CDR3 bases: TGCGCCAGCAACGAACGAGCGGTGAAAACCGGGGAGCTGTTTTTT. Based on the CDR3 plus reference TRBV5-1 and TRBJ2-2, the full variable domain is KAGVTQTPRYLIKTRGQQVTLSCSPISGHRSVSWYQQTPGQGLQFLFEYFSETQRNKGNFPGRFSGRQFSNSRSEMNVSTLELGDSALYLCASNERAVKTGELFFGEGSRLTVL.

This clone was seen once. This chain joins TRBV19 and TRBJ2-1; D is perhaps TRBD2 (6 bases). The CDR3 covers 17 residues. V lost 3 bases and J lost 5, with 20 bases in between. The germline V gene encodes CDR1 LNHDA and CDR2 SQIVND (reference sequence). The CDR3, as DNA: TGTGCCAGTAGTATTTATTTCTGGCGGAGGGGTAACAATGAGCAGTTCTTC. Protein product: CASSIYFWRRGNNEQFF.

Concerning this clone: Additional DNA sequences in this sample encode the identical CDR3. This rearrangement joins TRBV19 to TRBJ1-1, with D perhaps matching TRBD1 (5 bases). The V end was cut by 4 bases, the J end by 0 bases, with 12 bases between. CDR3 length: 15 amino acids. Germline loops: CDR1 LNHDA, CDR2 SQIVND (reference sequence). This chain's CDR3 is CASSSAGTVNTEAFF. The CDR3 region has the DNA TGTGCCAGTAGTAGTGCTGGGACGGTGAACACTGAAGCTTTCTTT.